The entry below gives a single TCR beta chain sequence along with its context. This sample stems from a study of blood T cells in healthy people across ages. Germline V CDR1 and CDR2: SEHNR, FQNEAQ (reference sequence). Trimming cost V 2 bases and J 6 bases, with 13 bases left between them. The CDR3 spans 14 residues. With a J-beta primer mix and a sample-barcoded 5' primer, a second PCR ran about 7 to 11 cycles. TCRdb reprocessed the 5' RACE reads via MiXCR and lists one record per CDR3 protein. This sample yields approximately 850,000 distinct CDR3 sequences, of which around 43% are seen a single time; about 19% belongs to the top ten.

This sequence originates from a man aged 55 to 70 in good health. The specimen sequenced was blood. The rearrangement uses TRBV7-9 and TRBJ1-2; D remains ambiguous. Here the CDR3 DNA reads TGTGCCAGCAGCTTAAGTAGGGAGTCCAATGGCTACACCTTC. This sequence encodes CASSLSRESNGYTF.